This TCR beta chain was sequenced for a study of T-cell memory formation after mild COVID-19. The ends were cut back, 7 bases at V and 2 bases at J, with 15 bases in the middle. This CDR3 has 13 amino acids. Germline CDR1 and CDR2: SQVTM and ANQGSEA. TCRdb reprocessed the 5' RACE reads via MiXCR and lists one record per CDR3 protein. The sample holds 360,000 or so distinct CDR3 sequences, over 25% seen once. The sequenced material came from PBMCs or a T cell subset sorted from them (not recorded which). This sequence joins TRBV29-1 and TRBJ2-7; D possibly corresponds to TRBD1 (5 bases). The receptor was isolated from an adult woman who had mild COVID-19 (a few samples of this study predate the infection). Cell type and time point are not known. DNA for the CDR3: TGCAGCGCGCTCTTTGACAGACCCTACGAGCAGTACTTC. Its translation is CSALFDRPYEQYF.